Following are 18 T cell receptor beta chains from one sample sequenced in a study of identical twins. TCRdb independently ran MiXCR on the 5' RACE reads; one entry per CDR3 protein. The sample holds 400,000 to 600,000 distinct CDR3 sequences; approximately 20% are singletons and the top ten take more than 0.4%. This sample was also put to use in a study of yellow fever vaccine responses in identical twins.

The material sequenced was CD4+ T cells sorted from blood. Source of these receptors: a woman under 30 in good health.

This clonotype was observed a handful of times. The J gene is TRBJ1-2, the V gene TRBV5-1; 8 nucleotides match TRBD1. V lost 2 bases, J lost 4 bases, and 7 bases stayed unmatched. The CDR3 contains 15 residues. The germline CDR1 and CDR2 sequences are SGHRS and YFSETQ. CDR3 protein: CASSFSGTGVYGYTF. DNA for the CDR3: TGCGCCAGCAGCTTCTCCGGGACAGGAGTCTATGGCTACACCTTC.

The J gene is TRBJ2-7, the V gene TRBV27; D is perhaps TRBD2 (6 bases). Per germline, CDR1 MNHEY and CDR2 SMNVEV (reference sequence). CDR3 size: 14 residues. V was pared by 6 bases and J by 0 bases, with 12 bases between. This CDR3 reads CASSSRGFSYEQYF. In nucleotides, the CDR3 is TGTGCCAGCAGCTCGCGGGGTTTCTCCTACGAGCAGTACTTC.

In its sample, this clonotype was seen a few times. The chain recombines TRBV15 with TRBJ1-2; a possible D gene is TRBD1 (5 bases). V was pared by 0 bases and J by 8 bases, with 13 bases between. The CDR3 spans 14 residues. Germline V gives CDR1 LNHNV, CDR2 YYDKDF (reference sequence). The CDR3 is CATSRDQGLGGYTF. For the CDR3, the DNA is TGTGCCACCAGCAGAGATCAGGGATTGGGCGGCTACACCTTC.

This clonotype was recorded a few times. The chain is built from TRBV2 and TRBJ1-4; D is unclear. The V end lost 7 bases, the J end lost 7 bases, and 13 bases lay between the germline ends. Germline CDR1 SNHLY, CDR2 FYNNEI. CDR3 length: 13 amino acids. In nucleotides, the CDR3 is TGTGCCAGCAATGTTCAGGCCCTTGAAAAACTGTTTTTT. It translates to CASNVQALEKLFF. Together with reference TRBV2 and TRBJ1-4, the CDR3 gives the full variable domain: EPEVTQTPSHQVTQMGQEVILRCVPISNHLYFYWYRQILGQKVEFLVSFYNNEISEKSEIFDDQFSVERPDGSNFTLKIRSTKLEDSAMYFCASNVQALEKLFFGSGTQLSVL.

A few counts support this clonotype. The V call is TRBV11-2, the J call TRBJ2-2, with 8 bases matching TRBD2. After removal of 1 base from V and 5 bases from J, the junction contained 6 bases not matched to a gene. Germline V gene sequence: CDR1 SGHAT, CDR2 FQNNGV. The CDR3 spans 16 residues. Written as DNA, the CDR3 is TGTGCCAGCAGCTTAGCCCCCGGGAGGGGGACCGGGGAGCTGTTTTTT. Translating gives CASSLAPGRGTGELFF.

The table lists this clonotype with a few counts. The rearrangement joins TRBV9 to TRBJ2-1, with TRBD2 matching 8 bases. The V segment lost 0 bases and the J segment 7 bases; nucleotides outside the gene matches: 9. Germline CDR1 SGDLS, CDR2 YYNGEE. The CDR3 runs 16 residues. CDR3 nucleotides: TGTGCCAGCAGCGTAGCTAGAGCGGGAGTCGGGAATGAGCAGTTCTTC. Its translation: CASSVARAGVGNEQFF.

CDR3 loop: CASSLTLSAETQYF. The CDR3 region has the DNA TGCGCCAGCAGCCTGACTTTGAGCGCGGAGACCCAGTACTTC. The chain has TRBV5-1 and TRBJ2-5; D gene ambiguous. The germline CDR1 and CDR2 sequences are SGHRS and YFSETQ. The CDR3 extends over 14 amino acids. V lost 4 bases, J lost 5 bases, and 15 bases lay in between.

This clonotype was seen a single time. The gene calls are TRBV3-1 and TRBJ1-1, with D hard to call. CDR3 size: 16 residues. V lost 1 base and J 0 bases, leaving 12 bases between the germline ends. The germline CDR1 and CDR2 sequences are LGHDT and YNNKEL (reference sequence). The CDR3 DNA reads TGTGCCAGCAGCCAAGGATTGATAGCCATGAACACTGAAGCTTTCTTT. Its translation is CASSQGLIAMNTEAFF.

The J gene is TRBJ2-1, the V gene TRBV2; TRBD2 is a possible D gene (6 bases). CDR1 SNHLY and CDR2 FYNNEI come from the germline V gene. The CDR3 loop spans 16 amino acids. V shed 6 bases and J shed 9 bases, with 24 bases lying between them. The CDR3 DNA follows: TGTGCCAGCAGCGCCGGAGGGAGAATAGTCAGATCTGAGCAGTTCTTC. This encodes CASSAGGRIVRSEQFF.

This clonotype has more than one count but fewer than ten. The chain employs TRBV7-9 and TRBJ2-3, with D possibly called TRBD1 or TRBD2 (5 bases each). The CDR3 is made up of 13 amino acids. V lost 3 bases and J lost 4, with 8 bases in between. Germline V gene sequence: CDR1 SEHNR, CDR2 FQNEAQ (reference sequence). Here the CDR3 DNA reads TGTGCCAGCAGCTTGAGGGGTCCAGATACGCAGTATTTT. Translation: CASSLRGPDTQYF. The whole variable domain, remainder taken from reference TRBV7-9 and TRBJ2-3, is DTGVSQNPRHKITKRGQNVTFRCDPISEHNRLYWYRQTLGQGPEFLTYFQNEAQLEKSRLLSDRFSAERPKGSFSTLEIQRTEQGDSAMYLCASSLRGPDTQYFGPGTRLTVL.

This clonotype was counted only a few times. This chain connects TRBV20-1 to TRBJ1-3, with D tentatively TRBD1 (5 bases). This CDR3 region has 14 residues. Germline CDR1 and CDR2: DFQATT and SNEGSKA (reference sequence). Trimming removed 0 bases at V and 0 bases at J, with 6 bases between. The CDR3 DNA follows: TGCAGTGCTAGAGAGGGGACCTCTGGAAACACCATATATTTT. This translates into CSAREGTSGNTIYF.

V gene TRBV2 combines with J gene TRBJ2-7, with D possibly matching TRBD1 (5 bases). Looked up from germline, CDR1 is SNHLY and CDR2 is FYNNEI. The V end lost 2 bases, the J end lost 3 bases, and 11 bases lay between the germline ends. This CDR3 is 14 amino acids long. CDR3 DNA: TGTGCCAGCAGTGAACAGGGCGTGATCTACGAGCAGTACTTC. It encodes CASSEQGVIYEQYF.

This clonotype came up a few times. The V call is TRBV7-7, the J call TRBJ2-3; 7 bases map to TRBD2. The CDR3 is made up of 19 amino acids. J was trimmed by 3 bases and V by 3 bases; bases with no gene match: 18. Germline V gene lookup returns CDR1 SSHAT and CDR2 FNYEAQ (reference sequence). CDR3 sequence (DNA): TGTGCCAGCAGCTTGAATGGGGCGGGAGTGGGTCGTGGGACAGATACGCAGTATTTT. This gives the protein CASSLNGAGVGRGTDTQYF.

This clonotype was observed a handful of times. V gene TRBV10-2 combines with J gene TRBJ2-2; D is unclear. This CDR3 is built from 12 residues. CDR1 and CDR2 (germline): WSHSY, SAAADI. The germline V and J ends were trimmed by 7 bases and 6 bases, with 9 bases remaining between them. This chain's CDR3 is CASTKGPGELFF. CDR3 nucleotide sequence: TGCGCCAGCACCAAAGGCCCCGGGGAGCTGTTTTTT.

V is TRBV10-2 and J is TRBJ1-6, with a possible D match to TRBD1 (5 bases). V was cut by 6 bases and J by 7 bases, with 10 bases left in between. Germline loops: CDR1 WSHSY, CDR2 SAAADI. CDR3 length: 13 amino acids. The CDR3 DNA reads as TGCGCCAGCAGACACGGGGACAATTCACCCCTCCACTTT. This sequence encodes CASRHGDNSPLHF.

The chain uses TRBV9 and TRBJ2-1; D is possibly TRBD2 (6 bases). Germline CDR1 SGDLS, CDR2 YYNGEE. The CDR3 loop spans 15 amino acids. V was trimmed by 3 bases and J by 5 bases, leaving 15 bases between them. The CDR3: CASSGGDFPNNEQFF. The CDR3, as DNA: TGTGCCAGCAGCGGAGGGGACTTCCCTAACAATGAGCAGTTCTTC. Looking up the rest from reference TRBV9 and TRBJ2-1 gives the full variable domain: DSGVTQTPKHLITATGQRVTLRCSPRSGDLSVYWYQQSLDQGLQFLIQYYNGEERAKGNILERFSAQQFPDLHSELNLSSLELGDSALYFCASSGGDFPNNEQFFGPGTRLTVL.

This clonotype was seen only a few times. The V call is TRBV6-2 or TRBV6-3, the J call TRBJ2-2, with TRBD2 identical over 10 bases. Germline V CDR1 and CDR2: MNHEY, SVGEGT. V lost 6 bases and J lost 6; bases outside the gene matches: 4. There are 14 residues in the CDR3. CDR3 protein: CASSSSGSSGELFF. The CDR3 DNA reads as TGTGCCAGCAGCTCTAGCGGGAGTTCCGGGGAGCTGTTTTTT.

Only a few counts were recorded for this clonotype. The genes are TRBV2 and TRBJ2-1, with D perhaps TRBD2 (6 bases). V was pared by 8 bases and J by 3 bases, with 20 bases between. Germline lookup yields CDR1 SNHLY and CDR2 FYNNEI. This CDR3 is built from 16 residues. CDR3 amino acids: CASLLPGGGNYNEQFF. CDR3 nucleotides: TGTGCCAGCTTGCTCCCAGGTGGGGGGAACTACAATGAGCAGTTCTTC.